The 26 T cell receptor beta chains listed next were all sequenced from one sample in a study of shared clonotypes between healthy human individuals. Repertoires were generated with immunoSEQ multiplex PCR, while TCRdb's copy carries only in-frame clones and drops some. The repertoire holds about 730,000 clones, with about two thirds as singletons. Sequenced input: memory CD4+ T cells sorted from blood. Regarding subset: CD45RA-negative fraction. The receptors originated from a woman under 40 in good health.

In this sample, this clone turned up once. This chain's CDR3 is CASSPARTSGRTSRDTQYF. CDR3 sequence (DNA): TGTGCCAGCAGTCCGGCCCGGACTAGCGGGAGGACCAGTCGGGATACGCAGTATTTT. The rearrangement uses TRBV11-2 and TRBJ2-3, with 14 bases aligning to TRBD2. V trimming: 6 bases; J trimming: 6 bases; junction bases outside the gene matches: 17. Germline V gives CDR1 SGHAT, CDR2 FQNNGV. This CDR3 region has 19 residues.

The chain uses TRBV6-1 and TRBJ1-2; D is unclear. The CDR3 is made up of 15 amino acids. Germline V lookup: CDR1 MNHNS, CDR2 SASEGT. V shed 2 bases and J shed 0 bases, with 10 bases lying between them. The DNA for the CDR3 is TGTGCCAGCAGTGAATTCAGCAACTCTAACTATGGCTACACCTTC. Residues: CASSEFSNSNYGYTF.

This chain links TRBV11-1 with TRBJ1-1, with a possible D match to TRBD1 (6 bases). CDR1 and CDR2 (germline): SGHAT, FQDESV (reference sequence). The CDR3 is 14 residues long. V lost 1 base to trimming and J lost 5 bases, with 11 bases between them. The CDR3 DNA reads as TGTGCCAGCAGCTTAGTGACAGGAGGTACTGAAGCTTTCTTT. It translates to CASSLVTGGTEAFF.

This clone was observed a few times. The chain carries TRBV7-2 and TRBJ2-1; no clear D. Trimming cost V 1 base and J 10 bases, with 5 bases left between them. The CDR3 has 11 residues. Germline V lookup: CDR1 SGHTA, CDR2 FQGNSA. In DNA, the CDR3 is TGTGCCAGCAGCTTAGAAGGGGAGCAGTTCTTC. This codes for CASSLEGEQFF.

The CDR3 DNA follows: TGTGCCAGCTCTTCTCAAAGAACAACTAATGAAAAACTGTTTTTT. Protein sequence: CASSSQRTTNEKLFF. The J gene is TRBJ1-4, the V gene TRBV18; D unclear. Per germline, CDR1 KGHSH and CDR2 LQKENI. The CDR3 sequence is 15 residues long. V lost 6 bases, J lost 0 bases, and 11 bases lay in between.

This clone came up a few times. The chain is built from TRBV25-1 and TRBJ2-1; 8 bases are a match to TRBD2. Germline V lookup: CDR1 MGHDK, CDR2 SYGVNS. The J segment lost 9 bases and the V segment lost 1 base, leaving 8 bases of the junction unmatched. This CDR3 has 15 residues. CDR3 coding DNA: TGTGCCAGCAGTGAATCGGGACTAGGGTTTGGTGAGCAGTTCTTC. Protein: CASSESGLGFGEQFF.

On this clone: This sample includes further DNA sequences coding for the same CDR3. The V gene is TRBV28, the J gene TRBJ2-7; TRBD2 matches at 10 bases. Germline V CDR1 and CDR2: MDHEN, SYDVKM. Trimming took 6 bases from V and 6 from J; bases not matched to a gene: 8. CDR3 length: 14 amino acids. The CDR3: CASSPGLAGVEQYF. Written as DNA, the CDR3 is TGTGCCAGCAGCCCCGGGCTAGCGGGAGTCGAGCAGTACTTC.

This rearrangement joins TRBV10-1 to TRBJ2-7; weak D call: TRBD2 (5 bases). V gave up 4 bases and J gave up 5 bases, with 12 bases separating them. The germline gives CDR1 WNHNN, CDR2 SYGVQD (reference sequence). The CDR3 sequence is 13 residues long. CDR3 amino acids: CASSASFGNEQYF. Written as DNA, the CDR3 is TGCGCCAGCAGTGCGTCCTTCGGGAACGAGCAGTACTTC.

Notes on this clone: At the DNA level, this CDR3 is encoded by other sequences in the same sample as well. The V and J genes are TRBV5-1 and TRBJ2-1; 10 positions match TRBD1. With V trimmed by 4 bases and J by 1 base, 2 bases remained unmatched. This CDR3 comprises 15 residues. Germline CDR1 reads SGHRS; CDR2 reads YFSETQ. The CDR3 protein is CASSRDRGSYNEQFF. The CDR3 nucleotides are TGCGCCAGCAGCCGGGACAGGGGTTCCTACAATGAGCAGTTCTTC.

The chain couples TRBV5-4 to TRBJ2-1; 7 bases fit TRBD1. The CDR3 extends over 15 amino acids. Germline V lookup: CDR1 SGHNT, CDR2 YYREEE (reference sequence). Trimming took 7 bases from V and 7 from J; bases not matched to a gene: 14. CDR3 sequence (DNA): TGTGCCAGCCGTCGGGACAGCCCTCGGGTTAATGAGCAGTTCTTC. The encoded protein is CASRRDSPRVNEQFF. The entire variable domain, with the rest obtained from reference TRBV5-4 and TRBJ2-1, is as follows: ETGVTQSPTHLIKTRGQQVTLRCSSQSGHNTVSWYQQALGQGPQFIFQYYREEENGRGNFPPRFSGLQFPNYSSELNVNALELDDSALYLCASRRDSPRVNEQFFGPGTRLTVL.

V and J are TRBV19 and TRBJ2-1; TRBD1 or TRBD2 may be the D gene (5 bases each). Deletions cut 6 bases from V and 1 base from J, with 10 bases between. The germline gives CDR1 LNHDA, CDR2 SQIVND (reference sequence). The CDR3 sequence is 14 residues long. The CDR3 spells CASSPGASYNEQFF. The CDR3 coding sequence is TGTGCCAGTAGCCCCGGGGCTTCCTACAATGAGCAGTTCTTC.

CDR3 sequence reads: CASLLVAGGGHEQFF. The DNA of the CDR3 is TGTGCCAGCCTCCTTGTGGCGGGAGGGGGTCATGAGCAGTTCTTC. V and J are TRBV6-1 and TRBJ2-1; the match to TRBD2 covers 9 bases. Trimming cost V 8 bases and J 8 bases; bases outside gene matches: 13. This CDR3 has 15 residues. Germline V lookup: CDR1 MNHNS, CDR2 SASEGT.

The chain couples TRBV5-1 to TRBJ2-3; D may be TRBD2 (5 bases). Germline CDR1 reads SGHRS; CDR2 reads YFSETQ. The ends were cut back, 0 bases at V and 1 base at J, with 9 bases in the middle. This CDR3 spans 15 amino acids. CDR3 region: CASSLELDGTDTQYF. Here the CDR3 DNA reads TGCGCCAGCAGCTTGGAACTAGATGGCACAGATACGCAGTATTTT.

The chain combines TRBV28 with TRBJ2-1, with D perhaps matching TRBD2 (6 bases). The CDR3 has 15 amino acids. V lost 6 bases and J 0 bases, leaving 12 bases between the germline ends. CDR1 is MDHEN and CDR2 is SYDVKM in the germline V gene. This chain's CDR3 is CASSRDLTSYNEQFF. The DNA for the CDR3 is TGTGCCAGCAGCCGGGACTTAACCTCCTACAATGAGCAGTTCTTC.

The CDR3 nucleotides are TGTGCCAGTAGTACACCGCCGGGGCTTCGGGGCACTGAAGCTTTCTTT. Its protein product is CASSTPPGLRGTEAFF. The V and J genes are TRBV19 and TRBJ1-1; perhaps TRBD1 as D (5 bases). The CDR3 extends over 16 amino acids. CDR1 is LNHDA, CDR2 SQIVND, per germline (reference sequence). Trimming pared 4 bases from V and 4 bases from J, leaving 19 bases between.

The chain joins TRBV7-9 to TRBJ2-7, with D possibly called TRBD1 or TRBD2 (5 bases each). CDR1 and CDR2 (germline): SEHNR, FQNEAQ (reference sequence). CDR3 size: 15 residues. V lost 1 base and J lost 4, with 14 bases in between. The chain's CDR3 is CASSLEPGTAYEQYF. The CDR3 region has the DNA TGTGCCAGCAGCTTAGAGCCAGGGACGGCGTACGAGCAGTACTTC.

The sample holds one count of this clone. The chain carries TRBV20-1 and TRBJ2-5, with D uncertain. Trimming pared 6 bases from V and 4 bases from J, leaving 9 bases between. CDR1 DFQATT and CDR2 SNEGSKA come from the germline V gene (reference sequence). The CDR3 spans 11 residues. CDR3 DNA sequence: TGCAGTGCCGCAAAACGAGAGACCCAGTACTTC. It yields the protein CSAAKRETQYF.

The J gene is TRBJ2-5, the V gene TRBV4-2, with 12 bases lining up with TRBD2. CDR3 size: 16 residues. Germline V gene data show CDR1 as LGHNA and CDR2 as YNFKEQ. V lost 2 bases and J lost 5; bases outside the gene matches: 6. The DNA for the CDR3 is TGTGCCAGCAGCCAAAAGACTAGCGGGAGCGGGGAGACCCAGTACTTC. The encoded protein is CASSQKTSGSGETQYF.

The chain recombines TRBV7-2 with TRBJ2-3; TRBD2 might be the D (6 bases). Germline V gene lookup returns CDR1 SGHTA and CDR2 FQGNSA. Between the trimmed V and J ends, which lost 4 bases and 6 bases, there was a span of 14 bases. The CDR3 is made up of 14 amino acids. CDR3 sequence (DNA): TGTGCCAGCAGCTCCGGGACTGTCGTGGATACGCAGTATTTT. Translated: CASSSGTVVDTQYF.

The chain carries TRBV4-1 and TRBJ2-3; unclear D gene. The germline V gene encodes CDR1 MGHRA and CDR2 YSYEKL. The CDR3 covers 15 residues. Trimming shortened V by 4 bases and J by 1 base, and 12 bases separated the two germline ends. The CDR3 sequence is CASSRLESRTDTQYF. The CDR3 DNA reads TGCGCCAGCAGCCGATTGGAATCGCGCACAGATACGCAGTATTTT.

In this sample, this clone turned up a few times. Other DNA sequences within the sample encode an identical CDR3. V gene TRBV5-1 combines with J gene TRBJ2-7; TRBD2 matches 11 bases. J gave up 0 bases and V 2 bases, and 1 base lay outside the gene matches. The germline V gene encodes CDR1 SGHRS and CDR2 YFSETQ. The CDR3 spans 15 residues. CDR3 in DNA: TGCGCCAGCAGCTTTCTAGCGGGGGGCTCCTACGAGCAGTACTTC. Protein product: CASSFLAGGSYEQYF.

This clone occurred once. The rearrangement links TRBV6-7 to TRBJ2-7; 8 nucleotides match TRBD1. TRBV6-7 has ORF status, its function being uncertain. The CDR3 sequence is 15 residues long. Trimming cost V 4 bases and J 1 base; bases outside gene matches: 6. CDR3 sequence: CASSCRQGHSYEQYF. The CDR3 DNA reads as TGTGCCAGCAGTTGTAGACAGGGGCATTCCTACGAGCAGTACTTC.

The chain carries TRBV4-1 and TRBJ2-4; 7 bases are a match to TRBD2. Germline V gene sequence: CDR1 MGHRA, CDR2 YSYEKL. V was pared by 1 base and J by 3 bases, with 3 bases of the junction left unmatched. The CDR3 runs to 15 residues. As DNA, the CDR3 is TGCGCCAGCAGCCAAGTCGGCGGGAGCAAAAACATTCAGTACTTC. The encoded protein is CASSQVGGSKNIQYF.

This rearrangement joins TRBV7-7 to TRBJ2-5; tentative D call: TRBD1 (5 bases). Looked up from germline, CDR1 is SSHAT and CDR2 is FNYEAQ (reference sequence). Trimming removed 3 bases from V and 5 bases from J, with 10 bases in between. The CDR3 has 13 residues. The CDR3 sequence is CASSFPGAETQYF. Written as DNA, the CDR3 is TGTGCCAGCAGCTTTCCTGGGGCGGAGACCCAGTACTTC. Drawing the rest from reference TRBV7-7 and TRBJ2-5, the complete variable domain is GAGVSQSPRYKVTKRGQDVTLRCDPISSHATLYWYQQALGQGPEFLTYFNYEAQPDKSGLPSDRFSAERPEGSISTLTIQRTEQRDSAMYRCASSFPGAETQYFGPGTRLLVL.

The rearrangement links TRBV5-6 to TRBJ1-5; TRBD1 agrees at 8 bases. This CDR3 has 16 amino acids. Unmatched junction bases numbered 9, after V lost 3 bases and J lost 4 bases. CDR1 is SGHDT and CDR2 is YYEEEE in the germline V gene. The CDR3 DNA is TGTGCCAGCAGCTCGGACAGGGAAAAGCCGAATCAGCCCCAGCATTTT. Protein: CASSSDREKPNQPQHF.

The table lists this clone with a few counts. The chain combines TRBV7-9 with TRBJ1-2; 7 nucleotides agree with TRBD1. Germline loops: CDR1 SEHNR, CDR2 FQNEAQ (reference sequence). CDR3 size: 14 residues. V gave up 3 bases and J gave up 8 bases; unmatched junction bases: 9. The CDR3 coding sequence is TGTGCCAGCAGCTTCTACAGGGGAGAGGAGGGCTACACCTTC. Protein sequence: CASSFYRGEEGYTF.